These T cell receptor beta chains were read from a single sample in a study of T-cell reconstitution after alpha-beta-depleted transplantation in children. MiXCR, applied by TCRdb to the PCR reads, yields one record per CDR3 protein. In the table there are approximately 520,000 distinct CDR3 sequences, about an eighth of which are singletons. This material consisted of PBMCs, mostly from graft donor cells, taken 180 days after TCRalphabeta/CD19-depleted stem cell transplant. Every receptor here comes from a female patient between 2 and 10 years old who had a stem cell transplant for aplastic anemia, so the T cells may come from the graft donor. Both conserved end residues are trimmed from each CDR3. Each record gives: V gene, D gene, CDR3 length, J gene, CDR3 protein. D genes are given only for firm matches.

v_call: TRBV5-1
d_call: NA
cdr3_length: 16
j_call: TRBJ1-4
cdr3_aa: ASSFRGPGISTNEKLF

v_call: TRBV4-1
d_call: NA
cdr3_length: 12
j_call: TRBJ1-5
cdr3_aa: ASSQEVKNQPQH

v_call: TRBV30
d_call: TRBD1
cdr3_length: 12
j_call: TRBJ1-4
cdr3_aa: AWSGGRGDEKLF

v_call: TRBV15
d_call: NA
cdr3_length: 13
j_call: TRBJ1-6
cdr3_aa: ATSRDFSGNSPLH

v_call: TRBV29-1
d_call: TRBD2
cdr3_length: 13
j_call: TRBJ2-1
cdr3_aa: SVERTSGIYNEQF

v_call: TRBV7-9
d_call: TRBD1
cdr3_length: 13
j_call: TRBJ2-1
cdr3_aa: ASHPRDSVGYEQF

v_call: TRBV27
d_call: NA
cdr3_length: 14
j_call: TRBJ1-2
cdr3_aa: ASSSRDTEAGNGYT

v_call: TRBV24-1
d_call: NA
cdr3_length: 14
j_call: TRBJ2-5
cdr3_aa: ATSDRTAQRGETQY

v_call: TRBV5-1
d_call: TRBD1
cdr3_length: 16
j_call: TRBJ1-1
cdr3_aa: ASSFSLAGTGGDTEAF

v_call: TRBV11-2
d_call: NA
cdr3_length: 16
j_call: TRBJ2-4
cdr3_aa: ASSLMASGGGAKNIQY

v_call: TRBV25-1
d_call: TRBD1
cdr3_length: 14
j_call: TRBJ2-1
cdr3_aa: ASSGRIGDSYNEQF

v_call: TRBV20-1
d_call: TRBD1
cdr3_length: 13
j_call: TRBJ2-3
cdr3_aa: SALDRGRGADTQY

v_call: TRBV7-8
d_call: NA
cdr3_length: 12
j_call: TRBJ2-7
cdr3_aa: ASSTMTGSYEQY

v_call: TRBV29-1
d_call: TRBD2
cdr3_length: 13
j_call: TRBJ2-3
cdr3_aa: SVAGLAGSTDTQY

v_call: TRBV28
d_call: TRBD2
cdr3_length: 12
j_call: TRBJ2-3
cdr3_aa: ASTVHGRSDTQY

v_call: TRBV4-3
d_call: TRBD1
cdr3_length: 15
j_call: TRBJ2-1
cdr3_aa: ASSQGFQQGAYNEQF

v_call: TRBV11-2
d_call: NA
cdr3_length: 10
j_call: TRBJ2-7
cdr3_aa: ASREFPYEQY